The present entry profiles one T cell receptor beta chain with its context. This specimen comes from a study of T cell repertoires and Cas9 in healthy adults. In the study overall: SpCas9-reactive CD4 and CD8 T cells were characterized for potency, cytotoxicity and lineage. Study-level points and caveats: In vitro, SpCas9-reactive Tregs were reported to curb effector T cell proliferation and function. Preexisting effector T cell responses to SpCas9 were described as ubiquitous among healthy humans studied.

The data were produced by immunoSEQ multiplex PCR, yet TCRdb's version contains in-frame clones alone and is incomplete. Among approximately 520 clones listed, 85% to 90% were seen once. The germline gives CDR1 SEHNR, CDR2 FQNEAQ (reference sequence). With 3 bases removed from V and 8 bases from J, the gap between germline ends came to 16 bases. The CDR3 is made up of 15 amino acids. The chain combines TRBV7-9 with TRBJ1-4, with D unclear. The TCR was taken from a human donor in good health. The sample was SpCas9-reactive CD4+ effector T cells (CD137+, CD154-, CD25-, CD127+) from PBMCs; culture status not recorded. The CDR3 DNA reads TGTGCCAGCAGCTTTGACCGGTCGGCAGGCGAAAAACTGTTTTTT. Its protein is CASSFDRSAGEKLFF.